This T cell receptor (beta chain) was captured in a study of cytomegalovirus exposure and HLA in healthy donors. Overall study findings and caveats: Researchers reportedly found TCR beta sequences accurately predicted most subjects' HLA-A and HLA-B alleles. For most TCR sequences rarity was the rule, although some public TCRs occurred in many donors. The authors listed 164 TCR beta chains as cytomegalovirus-associated.

Trimming cost V 7 bases and J 2 bases; bases outside gene matches: 3. This CDR3 is 14 amino acids long. Germline V gene lookup returns CDR1 MGHDK and CDR2 SYGVNS. The PCR was carried out with 60 Vbeta primers and 13 Jbeta primers. Assay: immunoSEQ multiplex PCR; the TCRdb copy retains only in-frame clones and omits some. The sample records approximately 150,000 clones, about four fifths being singletons. Details on this clone: Its antigen remains unidentified.

The chain combines TRBV25-1 with TRBJ2-1, with 9 bases aligning to TRBD1. The origin of this receptor is a man aged 30-40 years in good health and CMV-seronegative. The sequencing input was PBMCs. CDR3 bases: TGTGCCAGCACCCGACAGGGGGCCTACAATGAGCAGTTCTTC. It is translated as CASTRQGAYNEQFF. Full variable domain (missing parts from reference TRBV25-1 and TRBJ2-1): EADIYQTPRYLVIGTGKKITLECSQTMGHDKMYWYQQDPGMELHLIHYSYGVNSTEKGDLSSESTVSRIRTEHFPLTLESARPSHTSQYLCASTRQGAYNEQFFGPGTRLTVL.